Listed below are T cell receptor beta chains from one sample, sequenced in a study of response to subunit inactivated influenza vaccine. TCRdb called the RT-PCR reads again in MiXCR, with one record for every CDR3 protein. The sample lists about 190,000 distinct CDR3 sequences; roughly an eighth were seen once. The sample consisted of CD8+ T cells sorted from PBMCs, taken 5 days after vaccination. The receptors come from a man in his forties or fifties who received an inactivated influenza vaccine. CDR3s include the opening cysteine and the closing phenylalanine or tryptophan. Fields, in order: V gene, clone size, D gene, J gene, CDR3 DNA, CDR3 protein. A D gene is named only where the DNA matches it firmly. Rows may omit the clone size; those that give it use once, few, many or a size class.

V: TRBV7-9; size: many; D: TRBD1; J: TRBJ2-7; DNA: TGTGCCAGCAGCTTAGAAGGGGGCGGGTACGAGCAGTACTTC; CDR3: CASSLEGGGYEQYF
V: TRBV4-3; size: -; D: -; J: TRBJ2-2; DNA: TGCGCCAGCAGCCAAGTCCTCCCAACCGGGGAGCTGTTTTTT; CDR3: CASSQVLPTGELFF
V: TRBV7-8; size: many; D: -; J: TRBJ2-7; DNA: TGTGCCAGCAGCTTAGGCGTGAATTACGAGCAGTACTTC; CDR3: CASSLGVNYEQYF
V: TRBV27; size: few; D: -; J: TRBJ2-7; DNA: TGTGCCAGCAGTCCCACGCTCCTGTCTCACGAGCAGTACTTC; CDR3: CASSPTLLSHEQYF
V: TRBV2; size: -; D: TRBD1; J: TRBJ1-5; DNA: TGTGCCAACAGTCCCTGGGACAGTTTCAATCAGCCCCAGCATTTT; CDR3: CANSPWDSFNQPQHF
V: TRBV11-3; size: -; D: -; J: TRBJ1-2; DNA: TGTGCCAGCAGCCCCTACCCCGCGACGGCTACGACCAACTATGGCTACACCTTC; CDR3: CASSPYPATATTNYGYTF
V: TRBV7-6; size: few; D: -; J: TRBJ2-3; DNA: TGTGCCAGCAGAAAGCTAGCGATGGTTGGGTACACAGATACGCAGTATTTT; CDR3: CASRKLAMVGYTDTQYF
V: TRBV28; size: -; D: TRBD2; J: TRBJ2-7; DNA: TGTGCCAGCAAGTCCCTGGGCCGTGCTAGCGGTTTTGGGTACGAGCAGTACTTC; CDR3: CASKSLGRASGFGYEQYF
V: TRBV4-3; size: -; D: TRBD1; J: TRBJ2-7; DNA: TGCGCCAGCAGCCGCCGGCAGGGTGTGGGACAGGGAAGCGAGCAGTACTTC; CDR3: CASSRRQGVGQGSEQYF
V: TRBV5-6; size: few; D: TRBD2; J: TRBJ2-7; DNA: TGTGCCAGCAGCTTGGTCGAGCGGGAGTTCTACGAGCAGTACTTC; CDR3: CASSLVEREFYEQYF
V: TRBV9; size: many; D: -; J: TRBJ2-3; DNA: TGTGCCAGCAGCTACGGGGCCCTTAGCACAGATACGCAGTATTTT; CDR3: CASSYGALSTDTQYF
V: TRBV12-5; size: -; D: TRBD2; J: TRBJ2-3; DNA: TGTGCTAGTGGTTTGTCCGAGGCTAGCGGAGATACGCAGTATTTT; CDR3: CASGLSEASGDTQYF
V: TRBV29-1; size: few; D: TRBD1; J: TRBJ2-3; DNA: TGCAGCGTCGAGGGGGACAGGGAGCCAGATACGCAGTATTTT; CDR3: CSVEGDREPDTQYF
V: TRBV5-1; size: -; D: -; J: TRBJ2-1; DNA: TGCGCCAGCAGCTTGGTGCCAGCGGGTACTTCCTACAATGAGCAGTTCTTC; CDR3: CASSLVPAGTSYNEQFF
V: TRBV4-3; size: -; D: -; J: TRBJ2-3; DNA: TGCGCCAGCAGCCCAGACCGGGACTTAGGCACAGATACGCAGTATTTT; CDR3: CASSPDRDLGTDTQYF
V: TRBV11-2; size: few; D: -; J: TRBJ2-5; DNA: TGTGCCAGCAGCTTGGGGCCTCGGACAGACCAAGAGACCCAGTACTTC; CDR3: CASSLGPRTDQETQYF
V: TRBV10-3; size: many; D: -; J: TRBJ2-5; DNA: TGTGCCATCAGTGACCGCAAGATTGGGGAAGAGACCCAGTACTTC; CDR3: CAISDRKIGEETQYF
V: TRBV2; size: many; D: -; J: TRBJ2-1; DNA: TGTGCCAGCAGTGAAGCGTCCTCCTACAATGAGCAGTTCTTC; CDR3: CASSEASSYNEQFF
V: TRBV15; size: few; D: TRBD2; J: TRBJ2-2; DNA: TGTGCCACCAGCAGCCCTAGCGGGGGGTTCACCGGGGAGCTGTTTTTT; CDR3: CATSSPSGGFTGELFF
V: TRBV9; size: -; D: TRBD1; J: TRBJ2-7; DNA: TGTGCCAGCAGCGCGTTCGACAGGGGCGACAACGAGCAGTACTTC; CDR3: CASSAFDRGDNEQYF
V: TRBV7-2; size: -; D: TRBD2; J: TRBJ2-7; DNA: TGTGCCAGCAGCTTGGACGCCGGGGGGTTCTACGAGCAGTACTTC; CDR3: CASSLDAGGFYEQYF
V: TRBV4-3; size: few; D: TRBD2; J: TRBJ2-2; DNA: TGCGCCAGCAGCCAAGATCGGCTAGCGGGAGTAACCGGGGAGCTGTTTTTT; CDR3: CASSQDRLAGVTGELFF
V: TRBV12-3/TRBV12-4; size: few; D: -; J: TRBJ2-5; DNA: TGTGCCAGCAGGGATCGGCAAGAGACCCAGTACTTC; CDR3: CASRDRQETQYF
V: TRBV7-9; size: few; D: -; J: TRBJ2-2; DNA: TGTGCCAGCAGCCCTGGGACTGGAACGAACACCGGGGAGCTGTTTTTT; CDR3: CASSPGTGTNTGELFF
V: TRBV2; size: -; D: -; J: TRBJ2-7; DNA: TGTGCCAGCCGAACGAGCGGGCCTTACGAGCAGTACTTC; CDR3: CASRTSGPYEQYF
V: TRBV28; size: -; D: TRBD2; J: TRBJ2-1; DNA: TGTGCCAGCAGCTTAAGGACTAGCTACTACAATGAGCAGTTCTTC; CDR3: CASSLRTSYYNEQFF
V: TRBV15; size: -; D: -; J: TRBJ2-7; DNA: TGTGCCACCAGCAGAGATAGAGCAGCTAACTACGAGCAGTACTTC; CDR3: CATSRDRAANYEQYF
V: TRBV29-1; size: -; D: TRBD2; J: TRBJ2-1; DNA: TGCAGCGTTGAGAGTGGTACTAGCGGGATATCTGGCAATGAGCAGTTCTTC; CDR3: CSVESGTSGISGNEQFF
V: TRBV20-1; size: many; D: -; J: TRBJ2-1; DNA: TGCAGTGCCGAGTCTGGCAGTGGGAGTTTGAATGAGCAGTTCTTC; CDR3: CSAESGSGSLNEQFF
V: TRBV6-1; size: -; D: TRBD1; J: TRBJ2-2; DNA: TGTGCCAGCAGTGAAGATTTGGCAGGGGGAAAAACCGGGGAGCTGTTTTTT; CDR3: CASSEDLAGGKTGELFF
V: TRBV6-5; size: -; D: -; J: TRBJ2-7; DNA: TGTGCCAGCAGTTACAGGGAATCCTACGAGCAGTACTTC; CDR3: CASSYRESYEQYF
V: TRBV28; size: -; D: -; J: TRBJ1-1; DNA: TGTGCCAGCAGTTTACTCGCAGGGCCGGGGGACACTGAAGCTTTCTTT; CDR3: CASSLLAGPGDTEAFF
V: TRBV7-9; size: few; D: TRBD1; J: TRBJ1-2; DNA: TGTGCCAGCAGCCTCTGGACAGGTTATGGCTACACCTTC; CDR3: CASSLWTGYGYTF
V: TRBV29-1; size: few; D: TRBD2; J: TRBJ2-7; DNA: TGCAGCGTTGAAGACGATGGGGGGGGATACGAGCAGTACTTC; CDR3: CSVEDDGGGYEQYF
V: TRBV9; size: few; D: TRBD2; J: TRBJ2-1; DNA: TGTGCCAGCAGCGAAGAGTTAGCGGGAGTGGTCGATGAGCAGTTCTTC; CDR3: CASSEELAGVVDEQFF
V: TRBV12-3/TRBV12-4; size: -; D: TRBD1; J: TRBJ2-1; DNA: TGTGCCAGCAGTTTCGGGGACAGGGCCAGCTCCTACAATGAGCAGTTCTTC; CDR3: CASSFGDRASSYNEQFF
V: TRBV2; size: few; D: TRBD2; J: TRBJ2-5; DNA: TGTGCCAGCAGTGAATTTGCTAGCGGGGAGACCCAGTACTTC; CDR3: CASSEFASGETQYF
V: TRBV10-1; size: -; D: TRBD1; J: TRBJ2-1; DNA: TGCGCCAGCAGTTCCTATCCTCGGACAGGGGGACACGAGCAGTTCTTC; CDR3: CASSSYPRTGGHEQFF
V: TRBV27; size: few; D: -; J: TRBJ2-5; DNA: TGTGCCAGCAGTTTAACCTCCACTGGTGGGGAGACCCAGTACTTC; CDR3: CASSLTSTGGETQYF
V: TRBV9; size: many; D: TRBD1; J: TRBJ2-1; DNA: TGTGCCAGCAGCGTAGGGAAAAGGGACAGGGTCTACAATGAGCAGTTCTTC; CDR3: CASSVGKRDRVYNEQFF
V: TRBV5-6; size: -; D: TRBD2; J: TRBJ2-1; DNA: TGTGCCAGCAGCTTTGGGACTAGCGGGAGGCATACCTACAATGAGCAGTTCTTC; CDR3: CASSFGTSGRHTYNEQFF
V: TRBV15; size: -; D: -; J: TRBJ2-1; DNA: TGTGCCACCAGCAGAGATCTCCTTGCCAATGAGCAGTTCTTC; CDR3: CATSRDLLANEQFF
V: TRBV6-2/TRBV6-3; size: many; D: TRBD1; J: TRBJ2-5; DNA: TGTGCCAGCAGTTACTCGGGGACAGCCGAGACCCAGTACTTC; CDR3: CASSYSGTAETQYF
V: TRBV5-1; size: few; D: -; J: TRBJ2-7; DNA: TGCGCCAGCAGCTGGTATCCCGGGACAAGTACCTACGAGCAGTACTTC; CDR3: CASSWYPGTSTYEQYF
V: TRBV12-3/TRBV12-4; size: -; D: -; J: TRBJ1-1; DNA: TGTGCCAGCAGTTTAGCAATTGGGGGGAACACTGAAGCTTTCTTT; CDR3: CASSLAIGGNTEAFF
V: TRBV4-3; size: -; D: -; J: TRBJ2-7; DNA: TGCGCCAGCAGCCCTGGGACCAGCCCATCCTACGAGCAGTACTTC; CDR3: CASSPGTSPSYEQYF
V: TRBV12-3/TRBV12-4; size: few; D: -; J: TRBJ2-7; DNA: TGTGCCAGCAGTTTTCTCCACTACGAGCAGTACTTC; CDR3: CASSFLHYEQYF
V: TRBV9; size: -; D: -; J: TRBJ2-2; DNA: TGTGCCAGCAGCGTAGATAGCGGGGAGCTGTTTTTT; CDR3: CASSVDSGELFF
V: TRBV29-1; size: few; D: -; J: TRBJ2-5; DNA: TGCAGCGTTTGGCAGGGACTAGAGACCCAGTACTTC; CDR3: CSVWQGLETQYF
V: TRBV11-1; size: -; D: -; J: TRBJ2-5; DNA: TGTGCCAGCAAGGAGGAGGGAGAGACCCAGTACTTC; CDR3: CASKEEGETQYF
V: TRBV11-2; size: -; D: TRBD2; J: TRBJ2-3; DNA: TGTGCCAGCAGCTGGACTAGCGGGAGGGGTACGCAGTATTTT; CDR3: CASSWTSGRGTQYF
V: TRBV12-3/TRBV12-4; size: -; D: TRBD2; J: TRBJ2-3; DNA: TGTGCCAGCAGTTTTGGGTCAGCGGGGGCTAGCACAGATACGCAGTATTTT; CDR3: CASSFGSAGASTDTQYF
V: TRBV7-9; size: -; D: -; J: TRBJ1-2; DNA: TGTGCCAGCAGCTTACGAAGCGAGGGGGCTAACTATGGCTACACCTTC; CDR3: CASSLRSEGANYGYTF
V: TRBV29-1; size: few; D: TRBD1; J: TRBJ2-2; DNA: TGCAGCGCTGAAACGGGACAGGGGGCCGGGGAGCTGTTTTTT; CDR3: CSAETGQGAGELFF